These 8 T cell receptor beta chains were all obtained from the same sample, sequenced in a study of blood T cell repertoires in COVID-19. This table comes from immunoSEQ multiplex PCR, and its TCRdb copy is limited to in-frame clones, with some not included. This sample carries a few hundred thousand clones, roughly 86% of them seen once, and the ten largest clones take 2% to 2.5%. The sequenced sample consisted of peripheral blood. The receptors were gathered from a woman aged 45-65 years with acute or convalescent COVID-19.

The chain uses TRBV7-8 and TRBJ2-2, with 11 bases identical to TRBD1. The CDR3 contains 15 residues. Germline CDR1 reads SGHVS; CDR2 reads FQNEAQ. V gave up 8 bases and J gave up 6 bases; unmatched junction bases: 8. CDR3 sequence (DNA): TGTGCCAGCTCCGGACAGGGGGCGTCGTCCGGGGAGCTGTTTTTT. It yields the protein CASSGQGASSGELFF.

CDR3 protein: CAKKMDRVLNEQYF. CDR3 DNA: TGTGCCAAAAAGATGGACAGGGTTTTAAACGAGCAGTACTTC. The chain uses TRBV21-1 and TRBJ2-7; no DNA check was done on the table's D call, TRBD1. TRBV21-1 is a pseudogene segment. This CDR3 comprises 14 residues.

This chain links TRBV7-3 with TRBJ2-3, with D perhaps TRBD2 (5 bases). CDR3 length: 13 amino acids. Trimming left V 5 bases short and J 6 bases short, with 12 bases between. Looked up from germline, CDR1 is SGHTA and CDR2 is FQGTGA. The CDR3 DNA sequence: TGTGCCAGCAGCCCCCTCCCGGGGGATACGCAGTATTTT. Its protein is CASSPLPGDTQYF.

The CDR3 region is CASSFGAGTGYRNTEAFF. CDR3 coding DNA: TGTGCCAGCAGCTTCGGGGCCGGGACAGGGTATAGGAACACTGAAGCTTTCTTT. The J gene is TRBJ1-1, the V gene TRBV7-2; 9 bases line up with TRBD1. Unmatched junction bases numbered 12, after V lost 3 bases and J lost 1 base. The CDR3 covers 18 residues. From germline, CDR1 is SGHTA and CDR2 FQGNSA.

V and J are TRBV5-1 and TRBJ2-7; 8 nucleotides match TRBD1. Germline V gives CDR1 SGHRS, CDR2 YFSETQ. The CDR3 is 16 residues long. With 4 bases clipped from V and 3 bases from J, the junction kept 12 bases outside the gene matches. The CDR3 protein is CASSAQGAGLNYEQYF. CDR3 DNA sequence: TGCGCCAGCAGCGCCCAGGGGGCGGGGTTGAACTACGAGCAGTACTTC.

V and J are TRBV9 and TRBJ2-3; tentatively, D is TRBD1 (6 bases). Germline V gene sequence: CDR1 SGDLS, CDR2 YYNGEE. The V gene lost 4 bases and the J gene lost 0 bases, with 12 bases spanning the gap. The CDR3 extends over 15 amino acids. CDR3 region: CASSPGTISTDTQYF. The CDR3 bases are TGTGCCAGCAGCCCCGGGACAATTAGCACAGATACGCAGTATTTT.

This sequence joins TRBV5-1 and TRBJ1-3, with D unclear. With 0 bases removed from V and 3 bases from J, the gap between germline ends came to 13 bases. Germline V CDR1 and CDR2: SGHRS, YFSETQ. The CDR3 covers 16 residues. CDR3 nucleotide sequence: TGCGCCAGCAGCTTGGGAGACACCTACTTTGGAAACACCATATATTTT. This sequence encodes CASSLGDTYFGNTIYF.

V usage is TRBV4-3 and J usage is TRBJ1-2; no clear D. The CDR3 sequence is 15 residues long. Germline loops: CDR1 LGHNA, CDR2 YSLEER. Deletions cut 0 bases from V and 5 bases from J, with 13 bases between. The chain's CDR3 is CASSQETEGLYGYTF. The CDR3 bases are TGCGCCAGCAGCCAAGAAACAGAAGGCCTATATGGCTACACCTTC.